Listed below are T cell receptor beta chains from one sample, sequenced in a study of T cell responses to AZD1222 COVID-19 vaccine. Clones were sequenced by immunoSEQ multiplex PCR, and TCRdb holds only the in-frame ones, with some missing. The table records approximately 150,000 clones, more than 70% of them present only once. Sequenced material: peripheral blood, taken on day 0 of AZD1222 vaccination. These receptors were taken from an adult in good health. CDR3s include the opening cysteine and the closing phenylalanine or tryptophan. D genes are given only for firm matches. Clone size appears in some rows only: once, few, many, or a class for an expanded clone.

d_call,j_call,clone_size,cdr3_length,v_call,cdr3_nt,cdr3_aa
TRBD1,TRBJ1-5,few,19,TRBV4-2,TGTGCCAGCAGCCAAGTTGGATCGGGGGACAGCTTTAGCAATCAGCCCCAGCATTTT,CASSQVGSGDSFSNQPQHF
-,TRBJ1-4,-,13,TRBV4-1,TGCGCCAGCAGCCAAGTTAACGGGGAAAAACTGTTTTTT,CASSQVNGEKLFF
-,TRBJ2-7,medium-sized,14,TRBV27,TGTGCCAGCAGTCCCGGGATATCTTTTACGGAGCAGTACTTC,CASSPGISFTEQYF
-,TRBJ1-5,-,13,TRBV10-3,TGTGCCATCAGCGCCACCGTCAATCAGCCCCAGCATTTT,CAISATVNQPQHF
-,TRBJ1-4,-,15,TRBV30,TGTGCCTGGAGTGGATGGGAGTTAGCTAATGAAAAACTGTTTTTT,CAWSGWELANEKLFF
TRBD1,TRBJ2-5,-,13,TRBV10-3,TGTGCCATCAGTGAGCAGGGGGTGGAGACCCAGTACTTC,CAISEQGVETQYF
-,TRBJ1-3,-,17,TRBV11-2,TGTGCCAGCAGCTCCTTCTACCAAAGGGGTTCTGGAAACACCATATATTTT,CASSSFYQRGSGNTIYF
-,TRBJ2-7,once,14,TRBV5-1,TGCGCCAGCAGCTCCTCAGGGCCCAACTACGAGCAGTACTTC,CASSSSGPNYEQYF
-,TRBJ2-1,-,15,TRBV21-1,TGTGCCAGCAGCAAAGGGGGACTAGGGTCCAATGAGCAGTTCTTC,CASSKGGLGSNEQFF
-,TRBJ1-3,-,10,TRBV12-3/TRBV12-4,TGTGCCAGCGGGGTGAGCACCATATATTTT,CASGVSTIYF
-,TRBJ1-3,-,14,TRBV5-8,TGTGCCAGCAGCCTCCGGGAGAGGGCTTACACCATATATTTT,CASSLRERAYTIYF
-,TRBJ2-1,-,13,TRBV7-8,TGTGCCAGCAGCCCGACCTCGTACCATGAGCAGTTCTTC,CASSPTSYHEQFF
-,TRBJ1-4,-,15,TRBV9,TGTGCCAGCAGCCCGGGGGACTTAGGGGGTGAAAAACTGTTTTTT,CASSPGDLGGEKLFF
-,TRBJ2-5,-,16,TRBV5-1,TGCGCCAGCAGCTTGGGGCCAGAAAGCCCGGGGGAGACCCAGTACTTC,CASSLGPESPGETQYF
TRBD2,TRBJ2-5,few,15,TRBV28,TGTGCCAGCACGGTTAGCGGGAGTAGAGGAGAGACCCAGTACTTC,CASTVSGSRGETQYF
-,TRBJ2-1,-,13,TRBV2,TGTGCCAGCAGTTATGGAGCCCGCAATGAGCAGTTCTTC,CASSYGARNEQFF
-,TRBJ1-2,-,14,TRBV5-1,TGCGCCAGCAGCTCCGACTCACAGGGACTAGGCTACACCTTC,CASSSDSQGLGYTF
TRBD1,TRBJ1-4,-,15,TRBV7-9,TGTGCCAGCAGCCGGACAGGGGGAACTAATGAAAAACTGTTTTTT,CASSRTGGTNEKLFF
-,TRBJ2-3,-,14,TRBV18,TGTGCCAGCTCATCCCAGGGGATTCCAGATACGCAGTATTTT,CASSSQGIPDTQYF
-,TRBJ2-3,-,12,TRBV12-3/TRBV12-4,TGTGCCAGCAGTTTTGGGGCCTATACGCAGTATTTT,CASSFGAYTQYF
TRBD2,TRBJ2-3,-,14,TRBV19,TGTGCCAGTAGTGCGGGAGGAGCGGGAGATACGCAGTATTTT,CASSAGGAGDTQYF
-,TRBJ1-1,-,13,TRBV4-1,TGCGCCAGCAGTGAGAGATCGAACACTGAAGCTTTCTTT,CASSERSNTEAFF
TRBD2,TRBJ2-1,-,17,TRBV24-1,TGTGCCACCAGTGACTCCCACGGGGGGATGTCCTACAATGAGCAGTTCTTC,CATSDSHGGMSYNEQFF
-,TRBJ1-1,-,14,TRBV3-1/TRBV3-2,TGTGCCAGCAGCCCGGGGGTCCGGGGGACTGAAGCTTTCTTT,CASSPGVRGTEAFF
-,TRBJ1-2,few,12,TRBV5-5,TGTGCCAGCAGCTTGACAGACTATGGCTACACCTTC,CASSLTDYGYTF
-,TRBJ2-7,-,11,TRBV11-2,TGTGCCAGCAGCTTAGTACGCGAGCAGTACTTC,CASSLVREQYF
TRBD1,TRBJ1-4,-,15,TRBV28,TGTGCCAGCAGGCGTACAGGGGGCGCATTAGAAAAACTGTTTTTT,CASRRTGGALEKLFF
-,TRBJ2-1,-,13,TRBV27,TGTGCCAGCAGTTTGTACTCCTACAATGAGCAGTTCTTC,CASSLYSYNEQFF